This T cell receptor (beta chain) originates from a study of tumor-infiltrating lymphocytes in primary liver carcinoma. From germline, CDR1 is LGHNA and CDR2 YSLEER. This CDR3 is 15 amino acids long. The study, taken as a whole, reports: Just around 7.5-25% of top clones spanned all five tumor regions. Tumor-adjacent and tumor-blood pairs overlapped less than tumor region pairs did.

Investigators took RNA and DNA out together from roughly 21-30 mg of unsorted bulk tissue. This clonotype was counted only a few times. What it recognizes is unknown. A junction end diverges from the germline sequence, so it may reflect a read error. A constant-region primer primed TCR beta cDNA synthesis from roughly 510 ng of total RNA. Libraries of TCR beta came from three nested multiplex PCR rounds with slightly modified ARM-PCR. It was with TRBV1-TRBV30 forward primers and a C-beta reverse primer that the first two PCR rounds were run, at roughly 10 cycles each. In TCRdb, the multiplex PCR reads were re-called with MiXCR into one record per CDR3 protein. The top ten hold 15% to 20% of the sample, which has about 200,000 distinct CDR3 sequences, approximately 86% seen once.

This chain connects TRBV4-3 to TRBJ2-4, with 7 bases that match TRBD1. The material sequenced was tumor tissue from primary liver carcinoma. This TCR was recovered from a man aged 35-49 years with primary liver carcinoma and hepatitis B virus infection. In nucleotides, the CDR3 is TGTGTCAGCAGCGTTGAGATAGGGGGCCGTGGCATTCAGTACTTC. Its translation: CVSSVEIGGRGIQYF.